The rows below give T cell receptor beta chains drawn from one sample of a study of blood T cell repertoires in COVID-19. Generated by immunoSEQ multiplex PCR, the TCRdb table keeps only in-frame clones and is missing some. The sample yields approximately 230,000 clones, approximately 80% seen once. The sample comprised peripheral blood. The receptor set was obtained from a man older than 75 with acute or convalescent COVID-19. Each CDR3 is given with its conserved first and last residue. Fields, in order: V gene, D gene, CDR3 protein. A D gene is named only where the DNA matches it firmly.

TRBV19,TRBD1,CASIPGDRGRSQPQHF
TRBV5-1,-,CASSRTGDTQYF
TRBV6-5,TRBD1,CASSSQGSNTEAFF
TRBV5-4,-,CASSLKNERGEQYF
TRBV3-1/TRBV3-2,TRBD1,CASSPRDRPSVGYTF
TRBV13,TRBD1,CASSLARGRTEAFF
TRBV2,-,CASSENFYSNNEQFF
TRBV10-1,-,CASSPRSEGGYTF
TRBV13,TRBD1,CASSLGRGDYGYTF
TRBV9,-,CASSVDRLGGSGGYTF
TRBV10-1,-,CASKDSRDSYEQYF
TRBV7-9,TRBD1,CASTTGTVLSGANVLTF
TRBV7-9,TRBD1,CASGSPGTGYNEQFF
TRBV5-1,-,CASSAGSTWVTEAFF